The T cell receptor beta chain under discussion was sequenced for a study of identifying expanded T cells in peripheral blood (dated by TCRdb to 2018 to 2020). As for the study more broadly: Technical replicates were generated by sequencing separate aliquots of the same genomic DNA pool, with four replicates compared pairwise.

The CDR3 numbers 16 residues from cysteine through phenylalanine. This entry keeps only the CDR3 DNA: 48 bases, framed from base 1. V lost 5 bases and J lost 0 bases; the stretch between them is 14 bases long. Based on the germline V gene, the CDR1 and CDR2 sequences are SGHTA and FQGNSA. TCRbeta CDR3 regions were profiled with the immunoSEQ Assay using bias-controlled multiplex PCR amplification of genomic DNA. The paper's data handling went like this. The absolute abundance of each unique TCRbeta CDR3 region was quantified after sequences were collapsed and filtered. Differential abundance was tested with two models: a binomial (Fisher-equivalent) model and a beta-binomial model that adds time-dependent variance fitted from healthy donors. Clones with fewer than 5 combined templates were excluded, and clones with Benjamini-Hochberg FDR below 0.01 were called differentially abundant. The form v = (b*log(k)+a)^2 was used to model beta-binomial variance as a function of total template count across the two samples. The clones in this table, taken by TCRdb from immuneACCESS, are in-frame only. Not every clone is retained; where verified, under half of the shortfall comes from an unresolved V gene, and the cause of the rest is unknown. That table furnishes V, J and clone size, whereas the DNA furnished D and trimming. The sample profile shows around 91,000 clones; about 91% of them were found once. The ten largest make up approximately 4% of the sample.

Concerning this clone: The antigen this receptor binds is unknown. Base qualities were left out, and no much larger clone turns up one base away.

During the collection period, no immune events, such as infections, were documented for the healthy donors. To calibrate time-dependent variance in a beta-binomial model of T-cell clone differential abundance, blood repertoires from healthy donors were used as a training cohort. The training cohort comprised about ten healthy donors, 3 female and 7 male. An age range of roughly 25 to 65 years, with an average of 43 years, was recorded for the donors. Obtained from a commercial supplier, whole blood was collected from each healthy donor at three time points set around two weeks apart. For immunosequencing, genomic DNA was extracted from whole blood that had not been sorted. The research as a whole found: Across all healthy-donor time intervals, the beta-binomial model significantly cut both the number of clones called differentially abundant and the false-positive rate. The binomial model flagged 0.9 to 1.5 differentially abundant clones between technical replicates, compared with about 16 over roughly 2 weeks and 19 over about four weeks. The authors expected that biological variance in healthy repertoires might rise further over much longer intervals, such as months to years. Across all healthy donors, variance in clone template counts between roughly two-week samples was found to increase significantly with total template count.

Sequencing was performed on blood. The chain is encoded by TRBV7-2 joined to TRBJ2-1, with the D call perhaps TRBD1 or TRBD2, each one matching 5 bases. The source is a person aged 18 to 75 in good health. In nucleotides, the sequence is TGTGCCAGCAGCGACCGGGGCGAGAGCTCCTACAATGAGCAGTTCTTC. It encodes CASSDRGESSYNEQFF.